The next 22 T cell receptor beta chains were all read from a single sample in a study of blood T cell repertoires in COVID-19. Sequencing was performed with immunoSEQ multiplex PCR; in TCRdb, only in-frame clones are kept and a portion is missing. The table has over 140,000 clones, roughly 80% seen once. The sample taken for sequencing was peripheral blood. Every receptor here comes from a woman aged 45-65 years with active or convalescent COVID-19.

This clone was detected once. This chain joins TRBV7-6 and TRBJ2-2; D is perhaps TRBD2 (6 bases). The CDR3 sequence is 16 residues long. V lost 6 bases to trimming and J lost 6 bases, with 20 bases between them. Germline assignment: CDR1 SGHVS and CDR2 FNYEAQ. CDR3 in amino acids: CASSLTPGLESGELFF. The DNA of the CDR3 is TGTGCCAGCAGTTTAACCCCGGGACTCGAGTCCGGGGAGCTGTTTTTT.

In its sample, this clone was seen a few times. The rearrangement joins TRBV4-3 to TRBJ1-6; 8 bases align to TRBD1. Germline V gene sequence: CDR1 LGHNA, CDR2 YSLEER. The CDR3 covers 15 residues. The V and J ends lost 2 bases and 7 bases, in that order; junction bases with no gene match: 4. The CDR3 is CASSQKGQANSPLHF. In DNA, the CDR3 is TGCGCCAGCAGCCAAAAGGGACAGGCCAATTCACCCCTCCACTTT.

This clone was recorded only once. The chain links TRBV6-5 to TRBJ2-5; TRBD1 matches at 7 bases. Germline CDR1 and CDR2: MNHEY and SVGAGI. J was trimmed by 4 bases and V by 5 bases; bases with no gene match: 7. The CDR3 has 14 amino acids. The CDR3 reads CASSTTGIGETQYF. CDR3 sequence (DNA): TGTGCCAGCAGTACGACAGGGATCGGAGAGACCCAGTACTTC.

The V and J genes are TRBV19 and TRBJ2-3; 12 positions agree with TRBD2. With 10 bases clipped from V and 4 bases from J, the junction kept 6 bases outside the gene matches. The CDR3 is 14 amino acids. From germline, CDR1 is LNHDA and CDR2 SQIVND (reference sequence). CDR3 coding DNA: TGTGCCACTCAGTGGACTAGCGGGGCAGATACGCAGTATTTT. Translated: CATQWTSGADTQYF.

The count of this clone is one. This CDR3 is CASSPDRTFNQPQHF. The CDR3 DNA reads TGTGCCAGCAGCCCCGACAGAACCTTTAATCAGCCCCAGCATTTT. J is TRBJ1-5 and V is TRBV6-2 or TRBV6-3, with a tentative D call TRBD1 (5 bases). This CDR3 has 15 residues. V lost 6 bases and J 4 bases, leaving 16 bases between the germline ends. CDR1 and CDR2 (germline): MNHEY, SVGEGT.

This chain joins TRBV7-9 and TRBJ1-1, with a tentative D call TRBD1 (5 bases). The CDR3 spans 14 residues. Trimming took off 4 bases at V and 1 base at J, with 10 bases between the two ends. Germline lookup yields CDR1 SEHNR and CDR2 FQNEAQ (reference sequence). The CDR3 region has the DNA TGTGCCAGCAGCTCGCGACAGCCGAACACTGAAGCTTTCTTT. Translation gives CASSSRQPNTEAFF.

The rearrangement joins TRBV5-1 to TRBJ1-6, with D perhaps TRBD1 (5 bases). Germline V gene data show CDR1 as SGHRS and CDR2 as YFSETQ. The CDR3 spans 15 residues. Trimming pared 3 bases from V and 4 bases from J, leaving 11 bases between. CDR3: CASSSGLMYNSPLHF. CDR3 in DNA: TGCGCCAGCAGCTCGGGACTGATGTATAATTCACCCCTCCACTTT.

This clone was seen a few times. This chain connects TRBV5-4 to TRBJ1-2, with TRBD1 matching 7 bases. Germline V CDR1 and CDR2: SGHNT, YYREEE (reference sequence). The CDR3 sequence is 15 residues long. V trimming: 2 bases; J trimming: 0 bases; junction bases outside the gene matches: 4. The chain's CDR3 is CASSLGTATNYGYTF. The CDR3 DNA follows: TGTGCCAGCAGCTTAGGGACAGCAACTAACTATGGCTACACCTTC.

The rearrangement links TRBV7-8 to TRBJ2-5, with 11 bases identical to TRBD1. After removal of 5 bases from V and 5 bases from J, the junction contained 7 bases not matched to a gene. CDR1 is SGHVS, CDR2 FQNEAQ, per germline. CDR3 length equals 15 residues. The CDR3 DNA follows: TGTGCCAGCAGCCTCGGACAGGGGGCTGGCGAGACCCAGTACTTC. Translation: CASSLGQGAGETQYF. Supplemented by reference TRBV7-8 and TRBJ2-5, the full variable domain reads GAGVSQSPRYKVAKRGQDVALRCDPISGHVSLFWYQQALGQGPEFLTYFQNEAQLDKSGLPSDRFFAERPEGSVSTLKIQRTQQEDSAVYLCASSLGQGAGETQYFGPGTRLLVL.

The V gene is TRBV6-2 or TRBV6-3, the J gene TRBJ2-1, with TRBD2 as a possible D gene (6 bases). In germline, CDR1 is MNHEY, CDR2 SVGEGT. CDR3 size: 16 residues. The ends were cut back, 5 bases at V and 7 bases at J, with 21 bases in the middle. CDR3 sequence reads: CASSDRTLPAGNEQFF. CDR3 in DNA: TGTGCCAGCAGTGACCGGACACTTCCCGCGGGAAATGAGCAGTTCTTC.

V and J are TRBV5-1 and TRBJ2-3; 7 bases are shared with TRBD2. V shed 4 bases, J shed 6 bases, and the junction held 11 bases outside the gene matches. CDR3 length: 15 residues. Germline assignment: CDR1 SGHRS and CDR2 YFSETQ. The CDR3 sequence is CASSPVAGRRDTQYF. CDR3 nucleotides: TGCGCCAGCAGCCCAGTAGCGGGTCGCAGGGATACGCAGTATTTT. Drawing the rest from reference TRBV5-1 and TRBJ2-3, the complete variable domain is KAGVTQTPRYLIKTRGQQVTLSCSPISGHRSVSWYQQTPGQGLQFLFEYFSETQRNKGNFPGRFSGRQFSNSRSEMNVSTLELGDSALYLCASSPVAGRRDTQYFGPGTRLTVL.

CDR3 sequence: CASSHRGRETQYF. The CDR3 DNA reads TGTGCCAGCAGTCACAGGGGTCGGGAGACCCAGTACTTC. V usage is TRBV2 and J usage is TRBJ2-5, with 7 bases identical to TRBD1. CDR3 length: 13 residues. The trim removed 5 bases at V and 5 bases at J, leaving 5 bases unmatched. Germline CDR1 and CDR2: SNHLY and FYNNEI. The whole variable domain, remainder taken from reference TRBV2 and TRBJ2-5, is EPEVTQTPSHQVTQMGQEVILRCVPISNHLYFYWYRQILGQKVEFLVSFYNNEISEKSEIFDDQFSVERPDGSNFTLKIRSTKLEDSAMYFCASSHRGRETQYFGPGTRLLVL.

The rearrangement joins TRBV15 to TRBJ1-5, with D perhaps matching TRBD1 (6 bases). The V gene lost 5 bases and the J gene lost 2 bases, with 19 bases spanning the gap. From germline, CDR1 is LNHNV and CDR2 YYDKDF (reference sequence). This CDR3 region has 17 residues. The CDR3 sequence is CATSGSNYRTGNQPQHF. The CDR3 nucleotides read TGTGCCACCAGCGGGTCGAATTATAGGACAGGCAATCAGCCCCAGCATTTT.

The J gene is TRBJ2-2, the V gene TRBV7-8; 10 bases fit TRBD1. The trim removed 2 bases at V and 2 bases at J, leaving 8 bases unmatched. The V gene's germline CDR1 is SGHVS and CDR2 FQNEAQ. The CDR3 spans 18 residues. As DNA, the CDR3 is TGTGCCAGCAGCTTATTAGGGACAGGGGTGGTAAACACCGGGGAGCTGTTTTTT. It codes for CASSLLGTGVVNTGELFF.

This clone was seen only once. V gene TRBV6-5 combines with J gene TRBJ1-2; 9 bases map to TRBD1. This CDR3 is 14 amino acids long. Germline assignment: CDR1 MNHEY and CDR2 SVGAGI. The junction had 10 bases not matched to a gene; V was cut back by 4 bases and J by 10 bases. CDR3 protein: CASSSPGQGLFYTF. In DNA, the CDR3 is TGTGCCAGCAGTTCCCCGGGACAGGGTCTTTTCTACACCTTC.

The rearrangement joins TRBV3-1 (or the pseudogene TRBV3-2) to TRBJ2-7, with D possibly TRBD1 on 6 matching bases. Germline V CDR1 and CDR2: LGHDT, YNNKEL (reference sequence). Trimming took off 5 bases at V and 5 bases at J, with 10 bases between the two ends. The CDR3 has 12 amino acids. CDR3 loop: CASSSGTHEQYF. The CDR3 DNA sequence: TGTGCCAGCAGCTCCGGGACACACGAGCAGTACTTC.

This clone occurred a few times. The chain combines TRBV18 with TRBJ1-1, with 8 bases aligning to TRBD1. J lost 5 bases, V lost 3 bases, and 5 bases had no gene match. The length of the CDR3 is 14 residues. Germline V lookup: CDR1 KGHSH, CDR2 LQKENI. The CDR3 sequence: CASSPQGARTEAFF. The CDR3 DNA reads as TGTGCCAGCTCACCGCAGGGGGCGCGGACTGAAGCTTTCTTT.

This clone was detected only a few times. The chain links TRBV2 to TRBJ1-1; tentative D call: TRBD1 (5 bases). Trimming took 6 bases from V and 0 from J, leaving 20 bases between them. The CDR3 covers 17 residues. CDR1 is SNHLY and CDR2 is FYNNEI in the germline V gene. The CDR3 DNA follows: TGTGCCAGCAGCCTCAGGCAGGGAGGGACGATGAACACTGAAGCTTTCTTT. Translated: CASSLRQGGTMNTEAFF.

This chain connects TRBV6-6 to TRBJ2-7, with D tentatively TRBD1 (5 bases). Germline V gene lookup returns CDR1 MNHNY and CDR2 SVGAGI (reference sequence). The CDR3 has 14 residues. The ends were cut back, 0 bases at V and 4 bases at J, with 10 bases in the middle. The CDR3 loop is CASSYSPDKYEQYF. For the CDR3, the DNA is TGTGCCAGCAGTTACTCGCCGGACAAATACGAGCAGTACTTC.

V is TRBV7-9 and J is TRBJ2-5, with no clear D. V was shortened by 3 bases and J by 7 bases, with 9 bases between the two germline ends. Germline V gene lookup returns CDR1 SEHNR and CDR2 FQNEAQ (reference sequence). This CDR3 contains 12 residues. CDR3 sequence (DNA): TGTGCCAGCAGCTTGCCACCAGGGACCCAGTACTTC. It codes for CASSLPPGTQYF. The whole variable domain, filled in from reference TRBV7-9 and TRBJ2-5, reads DTGVSQNPRHKITKRGQNVTFRCDPISEHNRLYWYRQTLGQGPEFLTYFQNEAQLEKSRLLSDRFSAERPKGSFSTLEIQRTEQGDSAMYLCASSLPPGTQYFGPGTRLLVL.

V gene TRBV28 combines with J gene TRBJ1-4; 8 bases align to TRBD1. Germline CDR1 MDHEN, CDR2 SYDVKM. The V segment lost 4 bases and the J segment 8 bases; nucleotides outside the gene matches: 6. CDR3 length equals 14 residues. CDR3 region: CASSSQGAREKLFF. The DNA for the CDR3 is TGTGCCAGCAGTTCTCAGGGGGCACGGGAAAAACTGTTTTTT.

V usage is TRBV5-1 and J usage is TRBJ2-1; 8 positions agree with TRBD2. The CDR3 spans 14 residues. After removal of 0 bases from V and 5 bases from J, the junction contained 1 base not matched to a gene. Germline assignment: CDR1 SGHRS and CDR2 YFSETQ. The CDR3 spells CASSLGSGDNEQFF. In DNA form, the CDR3 reads TGCGCCAGCAGCTTGGGTAGCGGGGACAATGAGCAGTTCTTC.